Below are 9 T cell receptor beta chains sequenced from a single sample in a study of blood T cell repertoires in COVID-19. Data came from immunoSEQ multiplex PCR; TCRdb stores just in-frame clones and leaves some out. The sample carries 200,000 to 250,000 clones, about 89% recorded once. Sequenced sample: peripheral blood. Receptors were obtained from an older woman who had recovered from COVID-19.

This chain joins TRBV5-1 and TRBJ2-2; 8 nucleotides align to TRBD1. CDR1 and CDR2 from the germline V gene are SGHRS and YFSETQ. With V trimmed by 4 bases and J by 10 bases, 9 bases remained unmatched. The CDR3 is 14 amino acids. Here the CDR3 DNA reads TGCGCCAGCAGCGACGTACAGGGGGGCGCGGAGCTGTTTTTT. As protein: CASSDVQGGAELFF.

V gene TRBV7-3 combines with J gene TRBJ2-7; 7 nucleotides agree with TRBD2. V lost 2 bases to trimming and J lost 6 bases; unmatched junction nucleotides: 4. The CDR3 covers 13 residues. CDR1 and CDR2 (germline): SGHTA, FQGTGA. The CDR3 loop is CASSLQGGAEQYF. CDR3 coding DNA: TGTGCCAGCAGCTTACAGGGAGGGGCCGAGCAGTACTTC. The full variable domain, completed using reference TRBV7-3 and TRBJ2-7, is GAGVSQTPSNKVTEKGKYVELRCDPISGHTALYWYRQSLGQGPEFLIYFQGTGAADDSGLPNDRFFAVRPEGSVSTLKIQRTERGDSAVYLCASSLQGGAEQYFGPGTRLTVT.

The chain uses TRBV29-1 and TRBJ1-1; D is undetermined. This CDR3 comprises 12 residues. CDR1 SQVTM and CDR2 ANQGSEA come from the germline V gene. V dropped 6 bases and J dropped 1 base, with 9 bases sitting between them. The CDR3 region is CSVWAANTEAFF. DNA for the CDR3: TGCAGCGTGTGGGCCGCGAACACTGAAGCTTTCTTT.

The rearrangement uses TRBV2 and TRBJ2-2, with D maybe TRBD1 (5 bases). The CDR3 runs 12 residues. Trimming removed 5 bases from V and 7 bases from J, with 8 bases in between. Germline CDR1 is SNHLY and CDR2 is FYNNEI. The DNA for the CDR3 is TGTGCCAGCAGTTCAGGGAACGGGGAGCTGTTTTTT. It encodes CASSSGNGELFF.

This clone was counted between two and nine times. This chain connects TRBV5-1 to TRBJ2-7; D might be TRBD1 (5 bases). The CDR3 is 16 residues long. V lost 0 bases to trimming and J lost 3 bases, with 16 bases between them. Per germline, CDR1 SGHRS and CDR2 YFSETQ. The CDR3 here is CASSLGWAGLLYEQYF. In nucleotides, the CDR3 is TGCGCCAGCAGCTTGGGTTGGGCAGGGCTCCTCTACGAGCAGTACTTC.

The V gene is TRBV7-2, the J gene TRBJ2-5; 8 bases are a match to TRBD2. This CDR3 contains 17 residues. CDR1 is SGHTA and CDR2 is FQGNSA in the germline V gene. Trimming removed 1 base from V and 2 bases from J; junction bases left unmatched: 9. CDR3 coding DNA: TGTGCCAGCAGCTTAGGGTCTAGCGGGCACCCTCAAGAGACCCAGTACTTC. It translates to CASSLGSSGHPQETQYF.

This rearrangement joins TRBV5-1 to TRBJ1-1; D is unresolved. This CDR3 has 14 amino acids. Trimming stripped 0 bases from V and 5 bases from J, with 11 bases between. The germline gives CDR1 SGHRS, CDR2 YFSETQ. CDR3 amino acids: CASSLVKAETEAFF. In DNA form, the CDR3 reads TGCGCCAGCAGCTTGGTAAAGGCGGAGACTGAAGCTTTCTTT.

The rearrangement links TRBV9 to TRBJ2-2, with a weak D call TRBD2 (5 bases). V was clipped by 0 bases and J by 5 bases, with 11 bases between them. The CDR3 contains 15 residues. CDR1 is SGDLS and CDR2 is YYNGEE in the germline V gene. The CDR3 protein is CASSVGDYSTGELFF. Here the CDR3 DNA reads TGTGCCAGCAGCGTAGGTGACTATTCAACCGGGGAGCTGTTTTTT.

The CDR3 coding sequence is TGTGCCAGCCACAGGACTAACTATGGCTACACCTTC. Amino acid sequence: CASHRTNYGYTF. The chain is built from TRBV6-5 and TRBJ1-2; tentative D call: TRBD1 (5 bases). This CDR3 comprises 12 residues. The V and J ends lost 8 bases and 0 bases respectively, with 7 bases between them. Germline V CDR1 and CDR2: MNHEY, SVGAGI.